Detailed here is one TCR beta chain. This record belongs to a study of T cells in Graves' hyperthyroidism and ophthalmopathy. V lost 2 bases, J lost 11 bases, and 15 bases lay in between. This CDR3 has 13 amino acids. Germline loops: CDR1 MGHRA, CDR2 YSYEKL. RNA transcripts yielded amplified TCR beta CDR3 regions. First-round RT-PCR with HTBI primers amplified the TCR CDR3 region. TCRdb reprocessed the multiplex PCR reads with MiXCR, giving one entry per CDR3 protein. The sample carries around 25,000 distinct CDR3 sequences, under 55% recorded once. This clonotype originated in a woman between 40 and 55 years old with Graves' hyperthyroidism that later progressed to Graves' ophthalmopathy. J is TRBJ1-1 and V is TRBV4-1; no reliable D call. Material for sequencing was blood. The chain's CDR3 is CASSQIRMVTAFF. CDR3 coding DNA: TGCGCCAGCAGCCAAATCAGAATGGTTACGGCTTTCTTT.